This T cell receptor (beta chain) derives from a study of cytomegalovirus exposure and HLA in healthy donors. About this clone itself: Its antigen is unknown.

From germline, CDR1 is SGHTA and CDR2 FQGTGA. The V gene lost 5 bases and the J gene lost 3 bases, with 10 bases spanning the gap. The CDR3 runs 13 residues. Findings of the study overall: Highly shared sequence variants in one cluster were likely a sequencing artifact. Sequences of the TCR beta chain were said to predict the HLA-A and HLA-B alleles of most subjects accurately. Later on, an analysis tied approximately 17,000 TCR beta sequences to HLA alleles at 0.05 false discovery rate. TCR beta V- and J-gene trimming, according to a later analysis, was linked to a missense DCLRE1C variant.

The PCR made use of 60 Vbeta and 13 Jbeta primers. Some clones are missing from TCRdb's copy, which holds only in-frame ones; the method was immunoSEQ multiplex PCR. The repertoire holds approximately 190,000 clones, roughly 80% seen once, with roughly 6.3% in the top ten. This TCR came from a man aged 35 to 55 in good health and CMV-seropositive. The J gene is TRBJ2-5, the V gene TRBV7-3, with D perhaps matching TRBD1 (6 bases). Sequencing used PBMCs. As DNA, the CDR3 is TGTGCCAGCAGCACCCGGACAGAAGAGACCCAGTACTTC. Protein sequence: CASSTRTEETQYF. Using reference TRBV7-3 and TRBJ2-5 for the parts outside the CDR3, the full variable domain is GAGVSQTPSNKVTEKGKYVELRCDPISGHTALYWYRQSLGQGPEFLIYFQGTGAADDSGLPNDRFFAVRPEGSVSTLKIQRTERGDSAVYLCASSTRTEETQYFGPGTRLLVL.